This TCR beta chain is from a study of cytomegalovirus exposure and HLA in healthy donors. Study in general: Earlier work reported 117 million unique TCR beta sequences from 150 million to 200 million T cells.

A note on this clone: The target antigen is unknown.

Germline CDR1 reads SGHRS; CDR2 reads YFSETQ. This CDR3 contains 14 residues. The ends lost 1 base at V and 5 bases at J; junction bases unmatched: 4. Amplification used 60 Vbeta primers and 13 Jbeta primers. Clones were sequenced by immunoSEQ multiplex PCR, and TCRdb holds only the in-frame ones, with some missing. This sample has approximately 150,000 clones, with about four fifths found just once. Findings and limits, study-wide: Most TCR sequences were rare, but some public TCRs occurred in many donors. Certain sequence variants were highly shared and formed a cluster, and this cluster was likely a sequencing artifact. TCR beta chains numbering more than 150 were designated cytomegalovirus-associated.

The sample comprised PBMCs. The chain couples TRBV5-1 to TRBJ1-1; the match to TRBD1 covers 8 bases. This clonotype was sampled from a girl aged 10 to 17 in good health and CMV-seropositive. The CDR3 nucleotides are TGCGCCAGCAGCTTGAACAGGGGGGTTACTGAAGCTTTCTTT. Its translation is CASSLNRGVTEAFF.